This T cell receptor beta chain stems from a study of blood T cell repertoires in COVID-19. Across the whole study: Sites in the United States, Italy and Spain provided acute and convalescent COVID-19 samples. The analysed material was cDNA or gDNA that came from T cells, B-cell-depleted T cells, or PBMCs.

Original processing methods: Reference gene primer amplification gave nucleated cell count estimates. The data were produced by immunoSEQ multiplex PCR, yet TCRdb's version contains in-frame clones alone and is incomplete. That table gives V, J and clone size, and the DNA gave D and trimming. The table includes 59,000 or so clones, around 82% detected once. The germline V and J ends were trimmed by 11 bases and 3 bases, with 14 bases remaining between them. CDR1 and CDR2 (germline): MGHDK, SYGVNS. The CDR3 runs 12 residues. The gene calls are TRBV25-1 and TRBJ2-7; D perhaps matches TRBD2 (6 bases). The TCR sequence derives from a man in his fifties or sixties with acute or convalescent COVID-19. Sequenced material: peripheral blood. The CDR3 here is CAVGRDSYEQYF. As DNA, the CDR3 is TGTGCCGTCGGGAGAGACAGCTACGAGCAGTACTTC.